This T cell receptor (beta chain) was found in a study of PD-1 blockade in classical Hodgkin lymphoma. Measured with immunoSEQ multiplex PCR; TCRdb has only the in-frame clones, and not every one. The sample gives tens of thousands of clones, around nine tenths of which show up once; over 7.5% is in the top ten. Germline CDR1 reads SGHRS; CDR2 reads YFSETQ. V lost 0 bases to trimming and J lost 1 base, with 10 bases between them. The CDR3 is 15 amino acids. Time point denoted: cycle 4 day 1 (C4D1), after five to seven weeks of nivolumab. Each and every patient relapsed after autologous stem cell transplantation, and patients got differing brentuximab vedotin exposure. With respect to this clone: What it binds is unknown.

Study conclusions and caveats: Newly diagnosed patients were reported to start with lower TCR diversity than healthy donors.

The chain carries TRBV5-1 and TRBJ1-1, with D unresolved. The sequenced sample was peripheral blood mononuclear cells (PBMCs), obtained before the fourth cycle of nivolumab. This receptor was identified in a human donor with classical Hodgkin lymphoma. The CDR3 coding sequence is TGCGCCAGCAGCTTGGATGGACGGGGGAACACTGAAGCTTTCTTT. Its protein product is CASSLDGRGNTEAFF.